The rows below give T cell receptor beta chains drawn from one sample of a study of CD4+ T cells in melanoma. Only in-frame clones appear in the TCRdb table, and some are missing; sequencing was by immunoSEQ multiplex PCR. The sample consists of 140,000 or so clones, around 90% of them appearing once. These TCRs come from a human donor with melanoma. The CDR3 runs from the conserved cysteine through the conserved F or W. Each record gives: clone size, V gene, D gene, J gene, CDR3 protein, CDR3 DNA. A D gene is named only where the DNA matches it firmly. Clone size, where shown, is once, few, many, or a class for clones that have expanded.

.,TRBV5-3,TRBD1,TRBJ2-1,CARSLLQGAGGPEQFF,TGTGCCAGAAGCTTGCTACAAGGCGCAGGGGGCCCTGAGCAGTTCTTC
many,TRBV27,TRBD1,TRBJ1-2,CASSSLGGLDGYTF,TGTGCCAGCAGTTCCTTAGGGGGCTTAGATGGCTACACCTTC
.,TRBV23-1,.,TRBJ1-5,CASTPDKAPDQPQHF,TGCGCCAGCACTCCGGACAAGGCCCCCGATCAGCCCCAGCATTTT
.,TRBV11-2,TRBD1,TRBJ1-4,CASSQTTGGYEKLFF,TGTGCCAGCAGCCAAACGACAGGGGGATATGAAAAACTGTTTTTT
.,TRBV19,TRBD2,TRBJ2-7,CASSIGGGVEQYF,TGTGCCAGTAGTATAGGGGGGGGAGTCGAGCAGTACTTC
.,TRBV19,.,TRBJ1-5,CASRGSHSSNQPQHF,TGTGCCAGTCGAGGTTCTCATAGCAGCAATCAGCCCCAGCATTTT
.,TRBV10-1,.,TRBJ2-1,CASSERLGAIRNEQFF,TGCGCCAGCAGTGAGCGGTTGGGGGCGATACGGAATGAGCAGTTCTTC
once,TRBV4-2,.,TRBJ2-7,CASSRDEGDPYEQYF,TGTGCCAGCAGCCGAGATGAGGGGGACCCCTACGAGCAGTACTTC
.,TRBV19,.,TRBJ1-1,CATNNRLWSTEAFF,TGTGCCACCAACAATAGGCTTTGGAGCACTGAAGCTTTCTTT
.,TRBV19,.,TRBJ1-1,CASSTQRMNTEAFF,TGTGCCAGTAGTACACAGAGGATGAACACTGAAGCTTTCTTT
.,TRBV5-1,.,TRBJ2-5,CASSPRVPGQETQYF,TGCGCCAGCAGCCCACGGGTACCGGGACAAGAGACCCAGTACTTC
.,TRBV5-1,.,TRBJ1-1,CASSWDGVFEAFF,TGCGCCAGCAGCTGGGACGGTGTCTTTGAAGCTTTCTTT
.,TRBV11-2,.,TRBJ2-5,CATTRGDKETQYF,TGTGCCACGACCAGGGGCGACAAAGAGACCCAGTACTTC
once,TRBV5-1,.,TRBJ2-2,CASSRVDNTGELFF,TGCGCCAGTTCGAGGGTAGATAACACCGGGGAGCTGTTTTTT
.,TRBV6-4,.,TRBJ1-5,CASSEERERPQHF,TGTGCCAGCAGTGAAGAACGGGAGAGGCCCCAGCATTTT
.,TRBV4-1,.,TRBJ1-4,CASSARGEATNEKLFF,TGCGCCAGCAGCGCACGCGGAGAAGCAACTAATGAAAAACTGTTTTTT
.,TRBV7-3,TRBD1,TRBJ1-1,CASSLTGGRGGITEAFF,TGTGCCAGCAGCTTAACAGGGGGCCGTGGTGGCATCACTGAAGCTTTCTTT